What follows describes a single T cell receptor (beta chain). The germline gives CDR1 SGHTS, CDR2 YDEGEE. The CDR3 totals 12 residues. V shed 2 bases and J shed 6 bases, with 9 bases lying between them. These data originate in a study of cytomegalovirus exposure and HLA in healthy donors. The PCR contained 60 Vbeta and 13 Jbeta primers. TCRdb's table, derived via immunoSEQ multiplex PCR, lists solely in-frame clones and lacks some. The sample comprises over 200,000 clones, about 70% of which are singletons, and about 3% rests with the top ten. The sequenced sample consisted of PBMCs. This TCR came from a middle-aged man in good health and CMV-seropositive. This chain joins TRBV5-8 and TRBJ2-7; TRBD2 is a possible D gene (5 bases). The CDR3 reads CASSLSSGEQYF. CDR3 in DNA: TGTGCCAGCAGCTTATCCAGCGGCGAGCAGTACTTC.